This TCR beta chain was profiled in a study of T cell repertoires in cytomegalovirus infection. Study in general: Newly reported HLA-C-restricted and thoroughly characterized HLA-B-restricted CMV epitopes were employed. CMV infection plus the matching HLA type was flagged by public TCR beta signatures.

This clonotype was detected once. The antigen is unknown. The study's findings and limits: CMV-specific HLA-C-restricted TCR beta clonotypes dominated the ex vivo response.

One entry per CDR3 protein results from TCRdb running MiXCR on the reads. The sample consists of hundreds of thousands of distinct CDR3 sequences, roughly 43% of them appearing once. CDR3 length: 14 amino acids. Trimming removed 2 bases at V and 6 bases at J, with 8 bases between. CDR1 KGHSH and CDR2 LQKENI come from the germline V gene. The rearrangement links TRBV18 to TRBJ1-6, with D unresolved. This receptor was taken from a human donor in good health (CMV status not recorded). Some clones in this sample may be carry-over from other donors' samples. Here the sequenced sample was cultured PBMCs, taken from culture after CMV antigen stimulation. CDR3 bases: TGTGCCAGCTCACCAAGGGTGTTTAATTCACCCCTCCACTTT. Translated: CASSPRVFNSPLHF.